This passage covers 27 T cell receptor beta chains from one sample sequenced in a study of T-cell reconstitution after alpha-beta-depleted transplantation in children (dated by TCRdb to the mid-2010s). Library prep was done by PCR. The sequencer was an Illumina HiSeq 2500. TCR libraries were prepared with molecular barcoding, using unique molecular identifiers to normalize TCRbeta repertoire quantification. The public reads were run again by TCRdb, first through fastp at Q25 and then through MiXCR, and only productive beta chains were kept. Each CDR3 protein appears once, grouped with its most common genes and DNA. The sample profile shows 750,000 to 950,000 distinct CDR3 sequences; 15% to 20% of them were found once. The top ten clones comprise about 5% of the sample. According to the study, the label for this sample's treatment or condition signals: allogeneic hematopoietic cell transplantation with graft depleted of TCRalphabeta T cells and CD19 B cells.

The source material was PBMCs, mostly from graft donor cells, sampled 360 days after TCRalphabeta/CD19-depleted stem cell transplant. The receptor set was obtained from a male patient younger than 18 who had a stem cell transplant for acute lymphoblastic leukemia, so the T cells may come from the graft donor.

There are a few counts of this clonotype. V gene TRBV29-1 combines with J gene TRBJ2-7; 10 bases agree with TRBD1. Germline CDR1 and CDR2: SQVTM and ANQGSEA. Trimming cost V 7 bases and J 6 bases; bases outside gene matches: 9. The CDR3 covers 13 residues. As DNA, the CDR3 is TGCAGCGCCTTAGGGGGGACAGGGGTCGAGCAGTACTTC. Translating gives CSALGGTGVEQYF.

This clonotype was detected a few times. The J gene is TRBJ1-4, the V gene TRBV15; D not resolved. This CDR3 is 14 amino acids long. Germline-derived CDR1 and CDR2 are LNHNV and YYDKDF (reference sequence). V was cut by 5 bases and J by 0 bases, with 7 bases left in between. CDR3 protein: CATSGLSTNEKLFF. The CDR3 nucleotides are TGTGCCACCAGCGGACTTTCAACTAATGAAAAACTGTTTTTT.

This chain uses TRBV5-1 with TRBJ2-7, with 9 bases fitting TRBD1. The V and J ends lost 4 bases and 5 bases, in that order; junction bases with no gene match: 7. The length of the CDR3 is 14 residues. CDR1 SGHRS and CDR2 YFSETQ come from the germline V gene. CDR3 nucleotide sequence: TGCGCCAGCAGCGCCGGGACAGGGTACAACGAGCAGTACTTC. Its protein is CASSAGTGYNEQYF.

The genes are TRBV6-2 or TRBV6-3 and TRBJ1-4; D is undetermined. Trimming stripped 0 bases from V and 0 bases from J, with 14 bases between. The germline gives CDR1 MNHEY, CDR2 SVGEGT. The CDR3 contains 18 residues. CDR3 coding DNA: TGTGCCAGCAGTTACTCGAGAACATGGCCTGCAACTAATGAAAAACTGTTTTTT. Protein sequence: CASSYSRTWPATNEKLFF.

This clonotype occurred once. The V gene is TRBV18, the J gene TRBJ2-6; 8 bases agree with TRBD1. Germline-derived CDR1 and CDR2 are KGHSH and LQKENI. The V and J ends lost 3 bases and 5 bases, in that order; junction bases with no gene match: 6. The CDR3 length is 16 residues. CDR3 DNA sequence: TGTGCCAGCTCACCCCTGGGACAGGCGAGGGCCAACGTCCTGACTTTC. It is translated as CASSPLGQARANVLTF.

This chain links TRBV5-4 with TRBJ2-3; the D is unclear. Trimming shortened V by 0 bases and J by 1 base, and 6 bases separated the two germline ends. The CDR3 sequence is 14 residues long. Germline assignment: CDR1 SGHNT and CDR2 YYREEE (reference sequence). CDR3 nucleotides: TGTGCCAGCAGCTTGGAACCCCGCACAGATACGCAGTATTTT. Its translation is CASSLEPRTDTQYF. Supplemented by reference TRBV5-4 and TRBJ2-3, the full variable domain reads ETGVTQSPTHLIKTRGQQVTLRCSSQSGHNTVSWYQQALGQGPQFIFQYYREEENGRGNFPPRFSGLQFPNYSSELNVNALELDDSALYLCASSLEPRTDTQYFGPGTRLTVL.

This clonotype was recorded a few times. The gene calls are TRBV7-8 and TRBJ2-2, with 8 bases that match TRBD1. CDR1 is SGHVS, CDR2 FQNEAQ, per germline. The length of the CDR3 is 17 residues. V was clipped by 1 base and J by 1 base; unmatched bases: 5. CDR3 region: CASSLERGQGNTGELFF. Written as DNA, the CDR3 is TGTGCCAGCAGCTTAGAGAGAGGACAGGGGAACACCGGGGAGCTGTTTTTT.

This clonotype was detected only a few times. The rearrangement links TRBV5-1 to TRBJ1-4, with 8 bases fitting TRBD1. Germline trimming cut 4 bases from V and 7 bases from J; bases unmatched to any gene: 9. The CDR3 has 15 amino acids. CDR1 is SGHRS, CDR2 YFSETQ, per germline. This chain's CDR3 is CASSPGQGNGEKLFF. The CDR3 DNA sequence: TGCGCCAGCAGCCCAGGACAGGGAAACGGTGAAAAACTGTTTTTT.

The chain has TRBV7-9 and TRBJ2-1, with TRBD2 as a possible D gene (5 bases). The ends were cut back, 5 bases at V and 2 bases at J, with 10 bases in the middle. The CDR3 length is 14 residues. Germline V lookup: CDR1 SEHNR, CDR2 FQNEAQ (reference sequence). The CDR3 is CASSERGTYNEQFF. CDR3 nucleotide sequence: TGTGCCAGCAGCGAACGGGGAACCTACAATGAGCAGTTCTTC.

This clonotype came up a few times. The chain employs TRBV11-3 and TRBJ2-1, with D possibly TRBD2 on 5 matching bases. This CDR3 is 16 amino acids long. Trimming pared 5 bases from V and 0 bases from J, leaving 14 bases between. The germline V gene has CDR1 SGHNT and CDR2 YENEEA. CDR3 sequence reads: CASSPDWLSSYNEQFF. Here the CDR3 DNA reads TGTGCCAGCAGCCCGGACTGGCTGAGCTCCTACAATGAGCAGTTCTTC.

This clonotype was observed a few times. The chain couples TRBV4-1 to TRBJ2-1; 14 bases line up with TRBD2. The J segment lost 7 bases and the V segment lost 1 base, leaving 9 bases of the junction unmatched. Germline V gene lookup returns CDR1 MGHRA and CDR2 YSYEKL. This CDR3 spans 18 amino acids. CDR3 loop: CASSQGRVGLAGVNEQFF. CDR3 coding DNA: TGCGCCAGCAGCCAAGGCCGCGTGGGACTAGCGGGAGTTAATGAGCAGTTCTTC.

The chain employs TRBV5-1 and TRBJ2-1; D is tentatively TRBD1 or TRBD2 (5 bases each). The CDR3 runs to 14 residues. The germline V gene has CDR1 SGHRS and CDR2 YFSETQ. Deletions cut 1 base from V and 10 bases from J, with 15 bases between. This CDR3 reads CASSLLLRGAEQFF. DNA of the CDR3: TGCGCCAGCAGCTTGTTACTTAGAGGGGCAGAGCAGTTCTTC.

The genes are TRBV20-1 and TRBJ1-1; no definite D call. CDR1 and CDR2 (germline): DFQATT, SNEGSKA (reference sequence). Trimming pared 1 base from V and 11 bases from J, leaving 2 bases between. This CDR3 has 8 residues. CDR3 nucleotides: TGCAGTGCTAGAGGGGCTTTCTTT. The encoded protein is CSARGAFF.

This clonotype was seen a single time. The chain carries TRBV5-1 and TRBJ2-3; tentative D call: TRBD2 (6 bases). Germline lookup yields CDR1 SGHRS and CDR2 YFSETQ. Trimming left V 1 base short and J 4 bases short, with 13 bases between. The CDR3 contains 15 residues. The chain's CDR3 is CASSLIVASADTQYF. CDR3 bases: TGCGCCAGCAGCTTGATTGTGGCTAGCGCAGATACGCAGTATTTT.

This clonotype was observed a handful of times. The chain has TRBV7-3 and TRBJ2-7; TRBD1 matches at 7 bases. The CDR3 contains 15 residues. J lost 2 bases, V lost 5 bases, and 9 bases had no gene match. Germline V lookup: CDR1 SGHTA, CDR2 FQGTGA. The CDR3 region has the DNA TGTGCCAGCAGCCAAAGGGACAGCCCGCCCTACGAGCAGTACTTC. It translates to CASSQRDSPPYEQYF.

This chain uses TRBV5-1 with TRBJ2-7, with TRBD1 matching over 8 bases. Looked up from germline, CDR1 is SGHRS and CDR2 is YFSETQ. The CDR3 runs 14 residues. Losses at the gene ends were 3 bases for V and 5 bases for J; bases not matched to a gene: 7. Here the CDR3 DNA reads TGCGCCAGCAGCTCAGGACAGGGTTACAACGAGCAGTACTTC. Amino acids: CASSSGQGYNEQYF.

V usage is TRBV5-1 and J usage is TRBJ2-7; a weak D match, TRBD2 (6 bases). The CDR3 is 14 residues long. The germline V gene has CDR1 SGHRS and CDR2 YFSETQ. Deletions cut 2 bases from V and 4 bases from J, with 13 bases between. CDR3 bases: TGCGCCAGCAGCTTAACGGGGGATAATTACGAGCAGTACTTC. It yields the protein CASSLTGDNYEQYF. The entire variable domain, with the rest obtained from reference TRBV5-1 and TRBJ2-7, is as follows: KAGVTQTPRYLIKTRGQQVTLSCSPISGHRSVSWYQQTPGQGLQFLFEYFSETQRNKGNFPGRFSGRQFSNSRSEMNVSTLELGDSALYLCASSLTGDNYEQYFGPGTRLTVT.

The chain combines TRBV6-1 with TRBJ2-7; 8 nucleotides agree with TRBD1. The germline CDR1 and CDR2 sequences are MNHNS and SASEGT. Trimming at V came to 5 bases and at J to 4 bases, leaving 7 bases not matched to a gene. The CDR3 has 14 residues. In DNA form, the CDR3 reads TGTGCCAGCAGTACGCCGACAGGGGAGTACGAGCAGTACTTC. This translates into CASSTPTGEYEQYF.

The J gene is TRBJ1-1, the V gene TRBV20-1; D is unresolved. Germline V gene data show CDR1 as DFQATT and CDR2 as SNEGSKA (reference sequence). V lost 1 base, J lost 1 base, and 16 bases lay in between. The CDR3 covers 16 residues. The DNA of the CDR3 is TGCAGTGCTAGAGGTGGCAGGTTTTCATCGAACACTGAAGCTTTCTTT. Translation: CSARGGRFSSNTEAFF.

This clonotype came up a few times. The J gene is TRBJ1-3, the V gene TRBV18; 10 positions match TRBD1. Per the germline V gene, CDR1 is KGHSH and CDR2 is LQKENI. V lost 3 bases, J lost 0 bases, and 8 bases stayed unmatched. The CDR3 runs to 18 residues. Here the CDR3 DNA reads TGTGCCAGCTCACCGTCCCGGGACAGGGGTATCTCTGGAAACACCATATATTTT. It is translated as CASSPSRDRGISGNTIYF.

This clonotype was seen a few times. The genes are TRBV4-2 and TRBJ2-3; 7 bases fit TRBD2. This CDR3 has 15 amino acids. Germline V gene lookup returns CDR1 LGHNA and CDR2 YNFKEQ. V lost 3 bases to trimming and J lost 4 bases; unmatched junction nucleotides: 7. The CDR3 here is CASSQTSSESDTQYF. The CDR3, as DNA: TGTGCCAGCAGCCAGACTAGCTCGGAGTCAGATACGCAGTATTTT.

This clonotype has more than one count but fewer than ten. CDR3 loop: CASSPLAGGPIENTGELFF. The CDR3 DNA sequence: TGCGCCAGCAGCCCCTTAGCGGGAGGGCCGATTGAGAACACCGGGGAGCTGTTTTTT. The gene calls are TRBV5-1 and TRBJ2-2; 11 bases match TRBD2. This CDR3 region has 19 residues. CDR1 and CDR2 from the germline V gene are SGHRS and YFSETQ. Losses at the gene ends were 4 bases for V and 1 base for J; bases not matched to a gene: 12.

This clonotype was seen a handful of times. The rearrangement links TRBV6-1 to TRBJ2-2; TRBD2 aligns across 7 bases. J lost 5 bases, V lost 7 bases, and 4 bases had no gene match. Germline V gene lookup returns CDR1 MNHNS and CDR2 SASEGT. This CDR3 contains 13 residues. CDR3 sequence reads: CASTHGGTGELFF. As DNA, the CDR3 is TGTGCCAGCACCCACGGGGGGACCGGGGAGCTGTTTTTT.

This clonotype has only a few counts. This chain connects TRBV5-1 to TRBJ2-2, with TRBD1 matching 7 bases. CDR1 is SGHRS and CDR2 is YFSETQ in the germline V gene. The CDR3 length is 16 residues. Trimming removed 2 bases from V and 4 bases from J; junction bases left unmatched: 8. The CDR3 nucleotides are TGCGCCAGCAGCTTCCAGGGGGAGCTACCCACCGGGGAGCTGTTTTTT. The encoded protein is CASSFQGELPTGELFF.

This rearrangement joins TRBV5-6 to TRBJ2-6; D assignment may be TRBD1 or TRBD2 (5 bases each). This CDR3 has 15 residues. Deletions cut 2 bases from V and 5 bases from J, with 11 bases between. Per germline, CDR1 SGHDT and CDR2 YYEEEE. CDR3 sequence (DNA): TGTGCCAGCAGCTTTGTGTCGGGGCGGGCCAACGTCCTGACTTTC. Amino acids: CASSFVSGRANVLTF.

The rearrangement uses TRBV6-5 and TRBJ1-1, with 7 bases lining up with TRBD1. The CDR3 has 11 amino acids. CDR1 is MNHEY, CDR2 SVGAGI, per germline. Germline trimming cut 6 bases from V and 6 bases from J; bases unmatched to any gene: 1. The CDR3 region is CASSQGAEAFF. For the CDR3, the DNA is TGTGCCAGCAGCCAGGGGGCTGAAGCTTTCTTT.

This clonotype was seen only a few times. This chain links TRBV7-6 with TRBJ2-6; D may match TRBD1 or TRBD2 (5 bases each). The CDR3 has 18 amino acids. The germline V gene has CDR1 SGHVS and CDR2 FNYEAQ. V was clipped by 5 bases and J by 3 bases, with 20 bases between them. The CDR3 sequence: CASSPFGGPIFGANVLTF. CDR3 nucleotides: TGTGCCAGCAGCCCTTTTGGGGGTCCGATTTTTGGGGCCAACGTCCTGACTTTC.